This T cell receptor beta chain was profiled in a study of metastatic and nonmetastatic thyroid tumors. At least ten counts were recorded for this clone. The CDR3 has 17 amino acids. Between the trimmed V and J ends, which lost 4 bases and 1 base, there was a span of 17 bases. Germline V lookup: CDR1 KGHDR, CDR2 SFDVKD. Every patient underwent thyroid surgery untreated. MiXCR re-clonotyped the PCR reads for TCRdb. The sample carries 30,000 to 40,000 clones, approximately 17% recorded once. The specimen sequenced was blood. The chain combines TRBV24-1 with TRBJ2-3, with a possible D match to TRBD1 (6 bases). The clonotype originates from a female donor with papillary thyroid cancer or a benign thyroid nodule (not recorded which). Some clones in this sample may be carry-over from other donors' samples. CDR3 bases: TGTGCCACCAGTGACGAAAAAGGGGGACGCGGCACAGATACGCAGTATTTT. It specifies CATSDEKGGRGTDTQYF.